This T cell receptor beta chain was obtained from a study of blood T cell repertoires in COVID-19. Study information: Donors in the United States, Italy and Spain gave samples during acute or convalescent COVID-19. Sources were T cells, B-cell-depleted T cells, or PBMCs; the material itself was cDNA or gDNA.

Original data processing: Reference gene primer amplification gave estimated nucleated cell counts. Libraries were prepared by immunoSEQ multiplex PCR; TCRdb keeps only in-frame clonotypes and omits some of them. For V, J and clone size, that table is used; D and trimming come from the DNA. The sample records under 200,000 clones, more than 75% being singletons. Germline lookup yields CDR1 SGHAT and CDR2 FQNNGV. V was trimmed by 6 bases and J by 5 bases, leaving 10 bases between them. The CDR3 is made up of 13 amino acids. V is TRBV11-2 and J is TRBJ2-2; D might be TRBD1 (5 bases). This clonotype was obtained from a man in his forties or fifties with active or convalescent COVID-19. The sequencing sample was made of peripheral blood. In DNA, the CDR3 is TGTGCCAGCAGTCAAAGGGGAACCGGGGAGCTGTTTTTT. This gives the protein CASSQRGTGELFF. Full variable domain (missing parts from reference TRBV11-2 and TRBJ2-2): EAGVAQSPRYKIIEKRQSVAFWCNPISGHATLYWYQQILGQGPKLLIQFQNNGVVDDSQLPKDRFSAERLKGVDSTLKIQPAKLEDSAVYLCASSQRGTGELFFGEGSRLTVL.